The sequence of this T cell receptor beta chain was determined in a study of cytomegalovirus exposure and HLA in healthy donors. Study results and caveats: Diagnosis of cytomegalovirus status made by the classifier reportedly showed high specificity and sensitivity. The authors later linked a missense DCLRE1C variant to TCR beta V- and J-gene trimming.

The PCR contained 60 Vbeta and 13 Jbeta primers. TCRdb keeps only in-frame clones here, not all; method: immunoSEQ multiplex PCR. Found here are tens of thousands of clones, 84% of them singletons; the top ten hold roughly 2.2%. Comment on this clone: Its target is unknown.

J gave up 7 bases and V 3 bases, and 6 bases lay outside the gene matches. Germline assignment: CDR1 MNHNS and CDR2 SASEGT. This CDR3 is built from 14 residues. The TCR sequence derives from a man younger than 35 in good health and CMV-seronegative. Sequencing used PBMCs. V gene TRBV6-1 combines with J gene TRBJ2-1; 7 nucleotides line up with TRBD1. The CDR3 region is CASSDRGLGNEQFF. The CDR3 DNA reads as TGTGCCAGCAGTGATAGGGGGCTAGGGAATGAGCAGTTCTTC.